The present TCR beta chain was sequenced within a study of T cell changes during pregnancy in multiple sclerosis. Method: immunoSEQ multiplex PCR; TCRdb's copy keeps in-frame clones and lacks some. The sample consists of 40,000 or so clones, over 75% of them appearing once. V shed 4 bases, J shed 0 bases, and the junction held 5 bases outside the gene matches. Germline values: CDR1 SGHTA, CDR2 FQGNSA. The CDR3 loop spans 15 amino acids. This TCR was sampled from a female donor with multiple sclerosis, enrolled in a pregnancy study. The specimen comprised CD8+ T cells from peripheral blood mononuclear cells, sampled in the first trimester of pregnancy. The genes are TRBV7-2 and TRBJ2-7; TRBD1 matches 8 bases. CDR3 in amino acids: CASSSGQGPSYEQYF. The CDR3 DNA is TGTGCCAGCAGCTCCGGACAGGGACCCTCCTACGAGCAGTACTTC.